The clone carrying this TCR beta chain was detected a few times. This record belongs to a study of blood T cell repertoires in COVID-19. Produced via immunoSEQ multiplex PCR; TCRdb's table is partial and in-frame only. The table records under 95,000 clones, over 70% of them present only once. This CDR3 spans 16 amino acids. V was clipped by 4 bases and J by 7 bases; unmatched bases: 13. Germline CDR1 SGHRS, CDR2 YFSETQ. Sequencing used peripheral blood. This TCR derives from a man aged 50 or older with active or convalescent COVID-19. The chain couples TRBV5-1 to TRBJ1-5; TRBD1 matches at 8 bases. The CDR3 DNA follows: TGCGCCAGCAGCCTTGAAGGGACAGGACAGGGACAGCCCCAGCATTTT. Encoded protein: CASSLEGTGQGQPQHF.